Each of the 9 T cell receptor beta chains below was sequenced from the same sample in a study of shared clonotypes between healthy human individuals. TCRdb's copy holds only in-frame clones and misses some; the assay was immunoSEQ multiplex PCR. The sample shows hundreds of thousands of clones, less than 85% of them seen only once. The sample taken for sequencing was memory CD4+ T cells sorted from blood. Subset noted: CD45RA-negative fraction. The receptors stem from a woman aged 30 to 39 in good health.

V is TRBV19 and J is TRBJ2-1; 14 nucleotides align to TRBD2. CDR1 and CDR2 from the germline V gene are LNHDA and SQIVND (reference sequence). This CDR3 has 15 amino acids. V lost 6 bases, J lost 7 bases, and 5 bases stayed unmatched. This chain's CDR3 is CASRKGTSGSNEQFF. The CDR3 DNA is TGTGCCAGTAGGAAAGGGACTAGCGGGAGTAATGAGCAGTTCTTC.

The V gene is TRBV10-3, the J gene TRBJ1-6; D unclear. CDR1 and CDR2 from the germline V gene are ENHRY and SYGVKD. With 6 bases removed from V and 11 bases from J, the gap between germline ends came to 14 bases. CDR3 size: 13 residues. DNA of the CDR3: TGTGCCATCAGCCCGGACCGAGAGGCACCCCTCCACTTT. The encoded protein is CAISPDREAPLHF.

In regard to this clone: At the DNA level, this CDR3 is encoded by other sequences in the same sample as well. The genes are TRBV11-2 and TRBJ2-7, with a weak D call TRBD2 (6 bases). This CDR3 contains 13 residues. Germline V gene data show CDR1 as SGHAT and CDR2 as FQNNGV. V was trimmed by 3 bases and J by 1 base, leaving 7 bases between them. The CDR3 is CASSFSGSYEQYF. The CDR3 nucleotides are TGTGCCAGCAGCTTTAGCGGATCCTACGAGCAGTACTTC.

V gene TRBV6-5 combines with J gene TRBJ1-1; 10 bases fit TRBD1. The CDR3 extends over 15 amino acids. With 0 bases clipped from V and 10 bases from J, the junction kept 8 bases outside the gene matches. The germline V gene has CDR1 MNHEY and CDR2 SVGAGI. The CDR3 DNA follows: TGTGCCAGCAGTTACTCAGGACAGGGGGTATTTCGAGCTTTCTTT. The encoded protein is CASSYSGQGVFRAFF.

About this clone: At one boundary the junction diverges from the germline segment, which might be a read error. This chain links TRBV7-9 with TRBJ2-2; perhaps TRBD2 as D (5 bases). CDR1 is SEHNR, CDR2 FQNEAQ, per germline (reference sequence). This CDR3 has 14 residues. The CDR3 nucleotides read TGTGCCAGCAACCCGGACGGCAACACCGGGGAGCTGCTTTTT. It codes for CASNPDGNTGELLF.

V usage is TRBV25-1 and J usage is TRBJ2-1, with a weak D call TRBD1 (6 bases). CDR1 and CDR2 from the germline V gene are MGHDK and SYGVNS. This CDR3 has 16 residues. The V gene lost 6 bases and the J gene lost 2 bases, with 17 bases spanning the gap. CDR3 DNA: TGTGCCAGCAGCGCCAAGATAGGGGACACCTACAATGAGCAGTTCTTC. Translation gives CASSAKIGDTYNEQFF.

J is TRBJ1-4 and V is TRBV19; tentative D call: TRBD1 (5 bases). Germline values: CDR1 LNHDA, CDR2 SQIVND (reference sequence). V was trimmed by 3 bases and J by 7 bases, leaving 12 bases between them. The CDR3 is 14 residues long. The CDR3 DNA follows: TGTGCCAGTAGTATGGGGACGTCTGGTGAAAAACTGTTTTTT. Translating it yields CASSMGTSGEKLFF.

This chain joins TRBV2 and TRBJ2-2; 7 bases fit TRBD1. V lost 6 bases to trimming and J lost 4 bases; unmatched junction nucleotides: 5. The CDR3 covers 14 residues. Per germline, CDR1 SNHLY and CDR2 FYNNEI. CDR3 loop: CASRRTGVTGELFF. The CDR3 DNA reads TGTGCCAGCAGGCGTACAGGGGTCACCGGGGAGCTGTTTTTT.

This CDR3 is CASSAQGGGYTF. DNA of the CDR3: TGCGCCAGCAGCGCACAGGGGGGAGGCTACACCTTC. The rearrangement links TRBV5-1 to TRBJ1-2, with 8 bases aligning to TRBD1. Per germline, CDR1 SGHRS and CDR2 YFSETQ. J was trimmed by 8 bases and V by 4 bases; bases with no gene match: 4. CDR3 length: 12 residues.